The rows below give T cell receptor beta chains drawn from one sample of a study of T cell responses to AZD1222 COVID-19 vaccine. The data were produced by immunoSEQ multiplex PCR, yet TCRdb's version contains in-frame clones alone and is incomplete. The top ten clones hold approximately 8% of a sample with about 130,000 clones, 75% to 85% of them seen once. The sample consisted of peripheral blood, taken 28 days after the second dose of the MenACWY control vaccine. All receptors derive from an adult who received the MenACWY meningococcal vaccine as a control. The CDR3 runs from the conserved cysteine through the conserved F or W. The D gene is left open where the match is weak. Size tells how often a clone was seen (once, few, many) or the class of an expanded clone, and some rows leave it out.

.	.	TRBV20-1	TRBJ1-4	TGCAGTGCTAGTTCGGGGGCTAATGAAAAACTGTTTTTT	CSASSGANEKLFF
.	.	TRBV6-5	TRBJ2-4	TGTGCCAGCAGTACCGAAAACATTCAGTACTTC	CASSTENIQYF
.	.	TRBV2	TRBJ2-5	TGTGCCAGCATGACCAAAGAGACCCAGTACTTC	CASMTKETQYF
.	.	TRBV6-5	TRBJ1-5	TGTGCCAGCGAAGCTGGTCCAGCCCTGGAGCCCCAGCATTTT	CASEAGPALEPQHF
TRBD1	few	TRBV15	TRBJ1-4	TGTGCCACCAGCCCGGGACAGGGGGGTGAAAAACTGTTTTTT	CATSPGQGGEKLFF
TRBD1	.	TRBV28	TRBJ1-1	TGTGCCAGCAGCGGACAGGGGAGGGCTGAAGCTTTCTTT	CASSGQGRAEAFF
.	.	TRBV27	TRBJ2-1	TGTGCCAGCAGTTTATGGAATGAGCAGTTCTTC	CASSLWNEQFF
TRBD1	.	TRBV5-1	TRBJ1-1	TGCGCCAGCAGCCATCAGCCCGGGACAGAGAACACTGAAGCTTTCTTT	CASSHQPGTENTEAFF
.	.	TRBV4-2	TRBJ2-2	TGTGCCAGCAGCAGGAGGGCAGCCGGGGAGCTGTTTTTT	CASSRRAAGELFF
.	.	TRBV7-9	TRBJ2-3	TGTGCCAGCAGGATTGGGGGAGATACGCAGTATTTT	CASRIGGDTQYF
TRBD1	.	TRBV18	TRBJ2-7	TGTGCCAGCTCACCAGGACAGGGGGCACGCGAGCAGTACTTC	CASSPGQGAREQYF
TRBD1	.	TRBV5-6	TRBJ1-2	TGTGCCAGCAGCTTCCCGACAGGGGGATATGGCTACACCTTC	CASSFPTGGYGYTF
TRBD1	few	TRBV11-2	TRBJ1-1	TGTGCCAGCAGCTCCAACAGGGGATTGGGTGAAGCTTTCTTT	CASSSNRGLGEAFF
.	.	TRBV27	TRBJ2-7	TGTGCCAGCAGGCCTCTTTGGGGTGAAAGATCCGACGAGCAGTACTTC	CASRPLWGERSDEQYF
.	.	TRBV7-9	TRBJ2-1	TGTGCCAGTGGAGATACACACAATGAGCAGTTCTTC	CASGDTHNEQFF
TRBD2	.	TRBV15	TRBJ2-5	TGTGCCACCAGCACTATAGCGGGGGGTCAAGAGACCCAGTACTTC	CATSTIAGGQETQYF
.	.	TRBV28	TRBJ1-2	TGTGCCAGCAGTCAACTTACAGGGTATGACTATGGCTACACCTTC	CASSQLTGYDYGYTF
.	.	TRBV3-1/TRBV3-2	TRBJ1-2	TGTGCCAGCAGCCCCAGGGGTAACTATGGCTACACCTTC	CASSPRGNYGYTF
TRBD2	.	TRBV27	TRBJ2-3	TGTGCCAGCAGTTTACTCTTGGGACTAGCGGGGGCTACGCAGTATTTT	CASSLLLGLAGATQYF
TRBD1	once	TRBV6-5	TRBJ2-7	TGTGCCAACCCCAGGGACAGGGTCTACGAGCAGTACTTC	CANPRDRVYEQYF
TRBD1	once	TRBV19	TRBJ2-7	TGTGCCAGTAGTATGGTTCCCGGGACAGGGGCCTACGAGCAGTACTTC	CASSMVPGTGAYEQYF
TRBD1	.	TRBV5-1	TRBJ2-2	TGCGCCAGCAGCTCTACAGGGGCCGGGGAGCTGTTTTTT	CASSSTGAGELFF
.	.	TRBV15	TRBJ1-4	TGTGCCACCAGCAGAGATACAGGTTGGGACGAAAAACTGTTTTTT	CATSRDTGWDEKLFF
.	.	TRBV2	TRBJ1-1	TGTGCCAGCAGGTTCGCCCTTGAAGCTTTCTTT	CASRFALEAFF
TRBD1	.	TRBV11-1	TRBJ2-3	TGTGCCAGCAGCTGGTCGACAGGGGTCGGCACAGATACGCAGTATTTT	CASSWSTGVGTDTQYF
.	.	TRBV24-1	TRBJ1-1	TGTGCCACCAGTGTGTCGACGGCACCTTTTGAAGCTTTCTTT	CATSVSTAPFEAFF
TRBD2	once	TRBV24-1	TRBJ2-1	TGTGCCACCACCGAGACTAGCGGGCCAGGGAATGAGCAGTTCTTC	CATTETSGPGNEQFF
TRBD1	.	TRBV6-5	TRBJ2-7	TGTGCCAGCAGTTACACCGGGACAGTGAGCCCCTACGAGCAGTACTTC	CASSYTGTVSPYEQYF
TRBD2	.	TRBV5-1	TRBJ2-2	TGCGCCAGCAGCTTCTTCACTAGCGGGAGTCCAACTACCGGGGAGCTGTTTTTT	CASSFFTSGSPTTGELFF
TRBD2	.	TRBV19	TRBJ2-1	TGTGCCAGTAGCCAAGGACTAGCGGGGGGGCCCCTATCCTGGGAGCAGTTCTTC	CASSQGLAGGPLSWEQFF
.	.	TRBV24-1	TRBJ1-2	TGTGCCACCAGTGATTTGAACATAGACTATGGCTACACCTTC	CATSDLNIDYGYTF
.	.	TRBV6-5	TRBJ1-1	TGTGCCAGCAGAATAACCGGGACAAAGAACACTGAAGCTTTCTTT	CASRITGTKNTEAFF
.	.	TRBV30	TRBJ2-1	TGTGCCTGGGGGGGGACAGTTGCCTACAATGAGCAGTTCTTC	CAWGGTVAYNEQFF
.	.	TRBV11-3	TRBJ2-7	TGTGCCAGCAGCTTAGCCACAGGAATCTACGAGCAGTACTTC	CASSLATGIYEQYF
.	.	TRBV12-3/TRBV12-4	TRBJ2-3	TGTGCCAGCAGTCTAATCACAGATACGCAGTATTTT	CASSLITDTQYF
.	.	TRBV19	TRBJ1-1	TGTGCCAGTAAGAGAGAGGGCAGTGGAGGAGAAGCTTTCTTT	CASKREGSGGEAFF
.	.	TRBV7-3	TRBJ2-7	TGTGCCAGCAGCTTTGGCGGGGTCTATAGCGAGCAGTACTTC	CASSFGGVYSEQYF
TRBD1	.	TRBV19	TRBJ2-3	TGTGCCAGTAGTATCCAGGGACAGGGCTCCACAGATACGCAGTATTTT	CASSIQGQGSTDTQYF
TRBD1	.	TRBV6-5	TRBJ1-5	TGTGCCAGCACCAAAACAGGGGGGAATCAGCCCCAGCATTTT	CASTKTGGNQPQHF
TRBD2	.	TRBV15	TRBJ2-6	TGTGCCACCAGCAGACAGGTAGGGGAGGGCATGACTGGGGCCAACGTCCTGACTTTC	CATSRQVGEGMTGANVLTF
.	.	TRBV5-5	TRBJ1-2	TGTGCCAGCGCATTAGGTCAGGGAAACTATGGCTACACCTTC	CASALGQGNYGYTF
.	once	TRBV5-4	TRBJ1-2	TGTGCCAGCAGCTTTTCAAACTATGGCTACACCTTC	CASSFSNYGYTF
.	.	TRBV9	TRBJ2-2	TGTGCCAGCAGCGTAGCTGGGACTCTGACCGGGGAGCTGTTTTTT	CASSVAGTLTGELFF
TRBD1	.	TRBV7-9	TRBJ1-3	TGTGCCAGCAGCTTATTTCCGCGAGACAGGGTTGGCACCATATATTTT	CASSLFPRDRVGTIYF
.	.	TRBV30	TRBJ1-1	TGTGCCTGGAGTGTCTCCGACTCGCGGGCTTTCTTT	CAWSVSDSRAFF